A single sample gave rise to the 29 T cell receptor beta chains below, sequenced in a study of blood T cell repertoires in COVID-19. Sequencing used immunoSEQ multiplex PCR; TCRdb keeps in-frame clones, though not all of them. The sample has around 31,000 clones, roughly nine tenths seen once. Sequencing was carried out using peripheral blood. These receptors all come from a woman between 40 and 50 years old with active or convalescent COVID-19.

The J gene is TRBJ1-3, the V gene TRBV10-3; TRBD1 matches at 10 bases. The CDR3 loop spans 16 amino acids. CDR1 is ENHRY, CDR2 SYGVKD, per germline. Germline trimming cut 6 bases from V and 4 bases from J; bases unmatched to any gene: 9. CDR3: CAIRRAGTGDGNTIYF. CDR3 nucleotides: TGTGCCATCAGGAGGGCCGGGACAGGGGACGGAAACACCATATATTTT.

The chain combines TRBV4-3 with TRBJ1-1; TRBD1 might be the D (5 bases). The V gene's germline CDR1 is LGHNA and CDR2 YSLEER. The CDR3 covers 19 residues. Trimming took off 4 bases at V and 2 bases at J, with 26 bases between the two ends. The CDR3 DNA reads as TGCGCCAGCAGCCGTCAGGAGGGGCCCCTGGGCGAGTCCAACACTGAAGCTTTCTTT. This translates into CASSRQEGPLGESNTEAFF.

This clone was recorded only once. V is TRBV19 and J is TRBJ2-5; possibly TRBD2 for D (6 bases). The V end was cut by 6 bases, the J end by 2 bases, with 16 bases between. Germline lookup yields CDR1 LNHDA and CDR2 SQIVND (reference sequence). The CDR3 runs to 15 residues. Here the CDR3 DNA reads TGTGCCAGTAGCCGCGGCCGGAGGGAACAAGAGACCCAGTACTTC. This translates into CASSRGRREQETQYF.

This chain links TRBV6-5 with TRBJ1-2; 9 positions agree with TRBD1. This CDR3 contains 14 residues. Germline CDR1 MNHEY, CDR2 SVGAGI. V lost 0 bases, J lost 4 bases, and 0 bases stayed unmatched. The CDR3: CASSYSTGGYGYTF. CDR3 DNA sequence: TGTGCCAGCAGTTACTCGACAGGGGGCTATGGCTACACCTTC.

CDR3 loop: CATSRDSGSNQPQHF. CDR3 bases: TGTGCCACCAGCAGAGACTCGGGTAGCAATCAGCCCCAGCATTTT. V usage is TRBV15 and J usage is TRBJ1-5; D gene unclear. Between the trimmed V and J ends, which lost 0 bases and 0 bases, there was a span of 6 bases. The CDR3 sequence is 15 residues long. CDR1 is LNHNV and CDR2 is YYDKDF in the germline V gene (reference sequence).

This chain joins TRBV24-1 and TRBJ2-1; 11 bases line up with TRBD2. With 7 bases clipped from V and 5 bases from J, the junction kept 6 bases outside the gene matches. The CDR3 spans 15 residues. From germline, CDR1 is KGHDR and CDR2 SFDVKD. The CDR3 spells CATSGGTSGNNEQFF. The DNA for the CDR3 is TGTGCCACCAGCGGAGGGACTAGCGGAAACAATGAGCAGTTCTTC.

As DNA, the CDR3 is TGTGCCAGCAGTAAGACAGGGACTGGAAACACCATATATTTT. It is translated as CASSKTGTGNTIYF. The chain recombines TRBV6-5 with TRBJ1-3; 7 bases align to TRBD1. The J segment lost 2 bases and the V segment lost 5 bases, leaving 3 bases of the junction unmatched. This CDR3 spans 14 amino acids. Germline-derived CDR1 and CDR2 are MNHEY and SVGAGI.

The rearrangement joins TRBV30 to TRBJ2-7, with D maybe TRBD2 (6 bases). CDR3 length: 14 residues. Germline CDR1 GTSNPN, CDR2 SVGIG (reference sequence). V lost 2 bases, J lost 3 bases, and 14 bases lay in between. Written as DNA, the CDR3 is TGTGCCTGGAGTCCCGGGACTCCCGTCTACGAGCAGTACTTC. Translating gives CAWSPGTPVYEQYF.

The chain carries TRBV6-4 and TRBJ2-3; 8 nucleotides line up with TRBD2. This CDR3 spans 15 amino acids. Germline lookup yields CDR1 MRHNA and CDR2 SNTAGT. V trimming: 6 bases; J trimming: 0 bases; junction bases outside the gene matches: 5. The CDR3, as DNA: TGTGCCAGCAGCTTACTAGCGGCTAGCACAGATACGCAGTATTTT. Its translation: CASSLLAASTDTQYF.

This chain links TRBV29-1 with TRBJ1-1, with 10 bases fitting TRBD1. Unmatched junction bases numbered 11, after V lost 7 bases and J lost 3 bases. The CDR3 has 15 residues. CDR1 and CDR2 from the germline V gene are SQVTM and ANQGSEA. CDR3 in DNA: TGCAGCGCAAGCCGACAGGGGGCGGCGGACACTGAAGCTTTCTTT. Residues: CSASRQGAADTEAFF.

The CDR3 nucleotides are TGTGCCAGCAGCTTAGGAGCAAAAACGCAGTATTTT. Its translation: CASSLGAKTQYF. The V and J genes are TRBV13 and TRBJ2-3; D unresolved. Germline CDR1 is PRHDT and CDR2 is FYEKMQ (reference sequence). The CDR3 loop spans 12 amino acids. Trimming left V 0 bases short and J 9 bases short, with 7 bases between.

CDR3 sequence (DNA): TGTGCCAGCAGCCAAGATTTGACGGGGGGGCTAGCCAAAAACATTCAGTACTTC. It translates to CASSQDLTGGLAKNIQYF. The rearrangement uses TRBV4-2 and TRBJ2-4, with 8 nucleotides matching TRBD2. The length of the CDR3 is 18 residues. Germline V gene data show CDR1 as LGHNA and CDR2 as YNFKEQ. V dropped 0 bases and J dropped 0; count of bases not matched to a gene: 7.

The chain recombines TRBV5-4 with TRBJ2-7; 14 positions match TRBD2. Germline values: CDR1 SGHNT, CDR2 YYREEE (reference sequence). The length of the CDR3 is 17 residues. J was trimmed by 7 bases and V by 4 bases; bases with no gene match: 13. The CDR3 spells CASSIGPGTSGRREQYF. The DNA of the CDR3 is TGTGCCAGCAGCATCGGACCCGGGACTAGCGGGAGACGTGAGCAGTACTTC.

The chain links TRBV4-1 to TRBJ2-3; D not resolved. The CDR3 is 14 residues long. Germline CDR1 and CDR2: MGHRA and YSYEKL. V was clipped by 0 bases and J by 1 base, with 5 bases between them. This CDR3 reads CASSQEGGTDTQYF. CDR3 nucleotide sequence: TGCGCCAGCAGCCAAGAGGGCGGCACAGATACGCAGTATTTT.

V usage is TRBV19 and J usage is TRBJ2-5, with 11 bases aligning to TRBD2. CDR3 length: 16 residues. V lost 3 bases, J lost 5 bases, and 8 bases stayed unmatched. Germline V gene lookup returns CDR1 LNHDA and CDR2 SQIVND (reference sequence). CDR3 in DNA: TGTGCCAGTAGTATCGTAGCGGGAGGGCCGGGGGAGACCCAGTACTTC. Protein: CASSIVAGGPGETQYF.

This clone was recorded a few times. This sequence joins TRBV19 and TRBJ2-3; 15 bases are shared with TRBD2. The V gene's germline CDR1 is LNHDA and CDR2 SQIVND (reference sequence). This CDR3 contains 17 residues. The ends lost 4 bases at V and 7 bases at J; junction bases unmatched: 9. Here the CDR3 DNA reads TGTGCCAGTAGTACACCAAGGACTAGCGGGGGGGCTAATACGCAGTATTTT. Its translation is CASSTPRTSGGANTQYF.

The chain is built from TRBV27 and TRBJ2-7; unclear D gene. There are 16 residues in the CDR3. Germline CDR1 MNHEY, CDR2 SMNVEV (reference sequence). The V and J ends lost 7 bases and 2 bases respectively, with 21 bases between them. The CDR3: CASNPRSASMTYEQYF. CDR3 coding DNA: TGTGCCAGCAACCCGAGGTCGGCTAGTATGACCTACGAGCAGTACTTC.

The chain has TRBV19 and TRBJ1-2; D remains ambiguous. Trimming took off 7 bases at V and 1 base at J, with 10 bases between the two ends. Germline CDR1 and CDR2: LNHDA and SQIVND (reference sequence). CDR3 length: 13 amino acids. The CDR3 sequence: CASTGDFNYGYTF. The CDR3 nucleotides read TGTGCCAGTACAGGTGATTTTAACTATGGCTACACCTTC. The full variable domain, its missing parts supplied by reference TRBV19 and TRBJ1-2, is DGGITQSPKYLFRKEGQNVTLSCEQNLNHDAMYWYRQDPGQGLRLIYYSQIVNDFQKGDIAEGYSVSREKKESFPLTVTSAQKNPTAFYLCASTGDFNYGYTFGSGTRLTVV.

The CDR3 DNA is TGTGCCAGCAGTGGACAAGATAATTCACCCCTCCACTTT. It specifies CASSGQDNSPLHF. The chain joins TRBV2 to TRBJ1-6; D is unclear. This CDR3 has 13 residues. V was clipped by 4 bases and J by 5 bases, with 6 bases between them. Germline lookup yields CDR1 SNHLY and CDR2 FYNNEI.

The rearrangement links TRBV30 to TRBJ1-2; a possible D gene is TRBD1 (6 bases). The CDR3 spans 13 residues. Trimming shortened V by 2 bases and J by 8 bases, and 15 bases separated the two germline ends. The germline gives CDR1 GTSNPN, CDR2 SVGIG (reference sequence). CDR3 coding DNA: TGTGCCTGGAGTTCCAGGGGTTCGTTGGGCTACACCTTC. Its translation: CAWSSRGSLGYTF.

The chain has TRBV3-1 (or the pseudogene TRBV3-2) and TRBJ2-7; 7 nucleotides line up with TRBD2. This CDR3 contains 13 residues. Germline CDR1 is LGHDT and CDR2 is YNNKEL (reference sequence). The V gene end was trimmed by 9 bases and the J gene end by 3 bases; junction bases not matched to a gene: 8. As DNA, the CDR3 is TGTGCCAGTCGGATGACTAGCAACTACGAGCAGTACTTC. Translated, it gives CASRMTSNYEQYF.

The chain joins TRBV2 to TRBJ1-1; D possibly corresponds to TRBD1 (5 bases). Trimming shortened V by 8 bases and J by 4 bases, and 14 bases separated the two germline ends. Per germline, CDR1 SNHLY and CDR2 FYNNEI. The CDR3 loop spans 13 amino acids. The CDR3 DNA is TGTGCCAGCGCCAGGGATTCGGGCACTGAAGCTTTCTTT. Translating gives CASARDSGTEAFF.

This chain links TRBV9 with TRBJ2-3; 10 positions agree with TRBD2. The CDR3 has 15 residues. Per the germline V gene, CDR1 is SGDLS and CDR2 is YYNGEE. The junction had 9 bases not matched to a gene; V was cut back by 3 bases and J by 8 bases. CDR3 region: CASSASGGAAGTQYF. The CDR3 nucleotides read TGTGCCAGCAGCGCGAGCGGGGGGGCCGCCGGTACGCAGTATTTT.

The rearrangement joins TRBV10-2 to TRBJ2-2, with D hard to call. The V gene lost 3 bases and the J gene lost 2 bases, with 4 bases spanning the gap. The CDR3 runs 13 residues. Germline V CDR1 and CDR2: WSHSY, SAAADI. The CDR3 nucleotides are TGCGCCAGCAGTGACATCAACACCGGGGAGCTGTTTTTT. Translating gives CASSDINTGELFF.

V is TRBV7-3 and J is TRBJ1-2; TRBD1 matches at 10 bases. Losses at the gene ends were 5 bases for V and 4 bases for J; bases not matched to a gene: 16. The CDR3 runs to 18 residues. Germline V lookup: CDR1 SGHTA, CDR2 FQGTGA. CDR3 bases: TGTGCCAGCAGCCGCTCCCCCCCCGGGACAGGGGCTCCCTATGGCTACACCTTC. Translated, it gives CASSRSPPGTGAPYGYTF.

Here the CDR3 reads CASSQEGSGPSVPFF. CDR3 in DNA: TGTGCCAGCAGCCAAGAAGGGTCTGGTCCTAGCGTGCCGTTCTTC. V is TRBV3-1 (or the pseudogene TRBV3-2) and J is TRBJ2-1; D possibly corresponds to TRBD2 (6 bases). The germline V and J ends were trimmed by 0 bases and 15 bases, with 21 bases remaining between them. The CDR3 sequence is 15 residues long. Looked up from germline, CDR1 is LGHDT and CDR2 is YNNKEL (reference sequence).

This clone was observed a single time. The chain recombines TRBV7-9 with TRBJ1-5, with D possibly TRBD1 on 5 matching bases. The CDR3 sequence is 16 residues long. Between the trimmed V and J ends, which lost 4 bases and 6 bases, there was a span of 19 bases. Germline-derived CDR1 and CDR2 are SEHNR and FQNEAQ (reference sequence). The CDR3 loop is CASSSSGGDGAQPQHF. CDR3 DNA sequence: TGTGCCAGCAGCTCCTCCGGGGGGGACGGGGCTCAGCCCCAGCATTTT. Based on the CDR3 plus reference TRBV7-9 and TRBJ1-5, the full variable domain is DTGVSQNPRHKITKRGQNVTFRCDPISEHNRLYWYRQTLGQGPEFLTYFQNEAQLEKSRLLSDRFSAERPKGSFSTLEIQRTEQGDSAMYLCASSSSGGDGAQPQHFGDGTRLSIL.

The V gene is TRBV27, the J gene TRBJ1-1, with TRBD1 matching 9 bases. The CDR3 consists of 16 residues. J was trimmed by 0 bases and V by 7 bases; bases with no gene match: 9. Germline CDR1 reads MNHEY; CDR2 reads SMNVEV (reference sequence). The CDR3 spells CASNVGQGSLNTEAFF. In DNA form, the CDR3 reads TGTGCCAGCAATGTGGGACAGGGTTCGTTGAACACTGAAGCTTTCTTT.

The chain joins TRBV7-9 to TRBJ1-2, with TRBD1 identical over 8 bases. The germline V gene encodes CDR1 SEHNR and CDR2 FQNEAQ (reference sequence). The CDR3 contains 15 residues. The ends lost 8 bases at V and 8 bases at J; junction bases unmatched: 16. The CDR3 is CASLSAGGSLWGYTF. CDR3 DNA: TGTGCCAGCCTATCCGCAGGGGGCAGTCTGTGGGGCTACACCTTC. The entire variable domain, with the rest obtained from reference TRBV7-9 and TRBJ1-2, is as follows: DTGVSQNPRHKITKRGQNVTFRCDPISEHNRLYWYRQTLGQGPEFLTYFQNEAQLEKSRLLSDRFSAERPKGSFSTLEIQRTEQGDSAMYLCASLSAGGSLWGYTFGSGTRLTVV.